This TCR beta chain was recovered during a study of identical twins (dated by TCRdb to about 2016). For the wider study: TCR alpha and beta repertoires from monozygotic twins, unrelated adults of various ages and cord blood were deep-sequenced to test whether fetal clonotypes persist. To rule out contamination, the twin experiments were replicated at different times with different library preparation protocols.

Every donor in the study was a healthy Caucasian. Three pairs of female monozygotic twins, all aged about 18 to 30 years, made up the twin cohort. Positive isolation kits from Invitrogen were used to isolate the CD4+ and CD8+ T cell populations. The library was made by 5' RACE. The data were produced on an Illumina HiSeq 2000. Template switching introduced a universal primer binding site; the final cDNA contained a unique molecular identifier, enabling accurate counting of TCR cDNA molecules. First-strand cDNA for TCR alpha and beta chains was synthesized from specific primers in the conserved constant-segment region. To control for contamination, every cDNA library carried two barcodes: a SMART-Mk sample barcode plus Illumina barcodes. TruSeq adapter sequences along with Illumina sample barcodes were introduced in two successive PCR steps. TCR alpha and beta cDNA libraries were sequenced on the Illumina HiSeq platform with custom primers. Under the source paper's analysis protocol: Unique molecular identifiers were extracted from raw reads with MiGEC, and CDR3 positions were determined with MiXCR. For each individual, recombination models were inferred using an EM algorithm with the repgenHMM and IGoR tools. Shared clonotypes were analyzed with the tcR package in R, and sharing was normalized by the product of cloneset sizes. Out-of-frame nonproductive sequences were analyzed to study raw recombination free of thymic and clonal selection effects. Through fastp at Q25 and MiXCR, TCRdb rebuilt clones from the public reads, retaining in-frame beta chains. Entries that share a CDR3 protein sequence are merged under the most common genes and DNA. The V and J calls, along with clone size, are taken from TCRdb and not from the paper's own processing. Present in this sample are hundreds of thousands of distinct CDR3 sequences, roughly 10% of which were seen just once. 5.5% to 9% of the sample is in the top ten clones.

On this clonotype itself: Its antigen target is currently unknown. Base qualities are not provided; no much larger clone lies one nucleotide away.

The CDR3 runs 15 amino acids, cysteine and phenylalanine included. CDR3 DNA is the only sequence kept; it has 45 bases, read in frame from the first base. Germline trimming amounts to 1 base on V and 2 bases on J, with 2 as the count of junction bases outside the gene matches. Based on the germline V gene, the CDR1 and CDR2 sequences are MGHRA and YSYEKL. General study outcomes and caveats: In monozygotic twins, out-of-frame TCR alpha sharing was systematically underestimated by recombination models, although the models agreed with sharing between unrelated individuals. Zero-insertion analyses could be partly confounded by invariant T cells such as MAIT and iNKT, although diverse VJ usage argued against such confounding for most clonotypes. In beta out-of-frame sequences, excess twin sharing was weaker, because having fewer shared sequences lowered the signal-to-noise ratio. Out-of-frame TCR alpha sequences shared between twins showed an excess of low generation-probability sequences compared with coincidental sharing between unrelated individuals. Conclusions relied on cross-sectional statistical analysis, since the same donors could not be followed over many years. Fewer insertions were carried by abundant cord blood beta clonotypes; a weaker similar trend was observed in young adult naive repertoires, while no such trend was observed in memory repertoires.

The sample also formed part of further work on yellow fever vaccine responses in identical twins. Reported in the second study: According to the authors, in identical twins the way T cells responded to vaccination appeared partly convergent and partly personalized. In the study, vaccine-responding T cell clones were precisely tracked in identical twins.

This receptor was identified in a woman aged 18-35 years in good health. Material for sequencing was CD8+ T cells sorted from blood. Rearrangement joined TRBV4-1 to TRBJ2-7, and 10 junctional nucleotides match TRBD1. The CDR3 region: CASSQGQGAPYEQYF. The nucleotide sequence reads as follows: TGCGCCAGCAGCCAAGGACAGGGGGCCCCCTACGAGCAGTACTTC.